This T cell receptor (beta chain) was captured by sequencing in a study of blood T cell repertoires in COVID-19. Study-level background: The United States, Italy and Spain supplied acute and convalescent COVID-19 samples. Nucleic acid was either cDNA or gDNA, and it came from T cells, B-cell-depleted T cells, or PBMCs.

Original handling: The authors estimated nucleated cell counts from reference gene primer amplification. Sequencing used immunoSEQ multiplex PCR; TCRdb keeps in-frame clones, though not all of them. V, J and clone size are those of that table, while D and trimming were read from the DNA. The profile shows some 70,000 clones, over 75% of them singletons. The CDR3 contains 14 residues. Germline V gives CDR1 SGHTS, CDR2 YDEGEE. Trimming pared 2 bases from V and 7 bases from J, leaving 13 bases between. This chain connects TRBV5-8 to TRBJ2-1; D possibly corresponds to TRBD2 (6 bases). The sample consisted of peripheral blood. This clonotype originated in a man between 65 and 85 years old with active or convalescent COVID-19. In DNA, the CDR3 is TGTGCCAGCAGCTTCCCGGGACTCCTGAATGAGCAGTTCTTC. Residues: CASSFPGLLNEQFF.